The 3 T cell receptor beta chains in this list originate from one sample, sequenced in a study of T cells in Graves' hyperthyroidism and ophthalmopathy. RNA transcripts gave rise to amplified TCR beta CDR3 regions. The HTBI set primed first-round TCR CDR3 RT-PCR. TCRdb re-called the multiplex PCR reads with MiXCR, one entry per CDR3 protein. The sample contains 200,000 to 250,000 distinct CDR3 sequences, roughly 18% of which appear only once. The sequenced sample was blood. These receptors originate from a man aged 35 to 55 with Graves' hyperthyroidism.

This clonotype was seen many times. This chain connects TRBV7-3 to TRBJ2-3; 11 bases map to TRBD2. V was pared by 2 bases and J by 5 bases, with 6 bases of the junction left unmatched. The V gene's germline CDR1 is SGHTA and CDR2 FQGTGA. CDR3 length: 16 amino acids. The CDR3 sequence is CASSLGSGGAIDTQYF. As DNA, the CDR3 is TGTGCCAGCAGCTTAGGTAGCGGGGGGGCCATAGATACGCAGTATTTT. Filled out from reference TRBV7-3 and TRBJ2-3, the complete variable domain reads GAGVSQTPSNKVTEKGKYVELRCDPISGHTALYWYRQSLGQGPEFLIYFQGTGAADDSGLPNDRFFAVRPEGSVSTLKIQRTERGDSAVYLCASSLGSGGAIDTQYFGPGTRLTVL.

Many counts were recorded for this clonotype. This chain connects TRBV7-6 to TRBJ2-3, with 7 bases aligning to TRBD2. This CDR3 has 18 residues. The junction had 16 bases not matched to a gene; V was cut back by 5 bases and J by 2 bases. Germline assignment: CDR1 SGHVS and CDR2 FNYEAQ. The CDR3 is CASSHPGGWGGDTDTQYF. The CDR3 DNA sequence: TGTGCCAGCAGCCACCCCGGTGGATGGGGGGGAGACACAGATACGCAGTATTTT.

This chain joins TRBV6-5 and TRBJ2-3, with TRBD2 matching over 7 bases. Unmatched junction bases numbered 3, after V lost 6 bases and J lost 0 bases. The length of the CDR3 is 14 residues. From germline, CDR1 is MNHEY and CDR2 SVGAGI. The DNA of the CDR3 is TGTGCCAGCAGAGGGGAGGGGAGCACAGATACGCAGTATTTT. Amino acid sequence: CASRGEGSTDTQYF.